This TCR beta chain was observed in a study of lymphopenia after photon versus proton radiotherapy. Regarding the study as a whole: Photon-treated patients lost naive T cells and TCR diversity; proton-treated stayed stable. In patients who died, overall survival fell as post-nadir TCR diversity dropped more.

To note about this clone: The antigen is undetermined.

The repertoire was sequenced with immunoSEQ multiplex PCR; TCRdb's copy has only in-frame clones and lacks some. Altogether around 70,000 clones are present, 85% to 95% being singletons, with the ten largest covering around 2.2%. The germline V gene has CDR1 GTSNPN and CDR2 SVGIG (reference sequence). The CDR3 is made up of 14 amino acids. Trimming took 5 bases from V and 0 from J, leaving 11 bases between them. The TCR sequence derives from a woman aged 40-49 years with cholangiocarcinoma. This chain links TRBV30 with TRBJ2-1, with a possible D match to TRBD1 (5 bases). This sample comprised peripheral blood, obtained from a patient treated with photon-based radiotherapy. CDR3 sequence: CAWAQESSYNEQFF. CDR3 DNA: TGTGCCTGGGCACAGGAGAGCTCCTACAATGAGCAGTTCTTC.